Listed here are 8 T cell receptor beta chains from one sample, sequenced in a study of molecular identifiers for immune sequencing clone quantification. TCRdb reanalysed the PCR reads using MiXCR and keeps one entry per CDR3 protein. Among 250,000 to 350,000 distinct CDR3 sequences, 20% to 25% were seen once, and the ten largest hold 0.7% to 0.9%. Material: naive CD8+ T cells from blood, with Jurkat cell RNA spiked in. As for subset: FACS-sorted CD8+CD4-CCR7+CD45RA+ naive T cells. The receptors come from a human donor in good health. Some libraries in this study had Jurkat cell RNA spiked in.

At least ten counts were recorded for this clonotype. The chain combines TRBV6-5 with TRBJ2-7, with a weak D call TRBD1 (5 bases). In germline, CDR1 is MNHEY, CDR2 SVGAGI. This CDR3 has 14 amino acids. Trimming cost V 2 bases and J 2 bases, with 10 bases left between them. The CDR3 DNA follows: TGTGCCAGCAGTTACAGGGGCAGTACCTACGAGCAGTACTTC. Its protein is CASSYRGSTYEQYF.

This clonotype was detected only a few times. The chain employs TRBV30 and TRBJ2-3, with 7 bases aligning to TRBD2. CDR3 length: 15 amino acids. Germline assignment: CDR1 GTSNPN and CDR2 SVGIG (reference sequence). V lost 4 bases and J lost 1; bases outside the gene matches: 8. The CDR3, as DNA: TGTGCCTGGACCCAGGGCGCGGGGGGCACAGATACGCAGTATTTT. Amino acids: CAWTQGAGGTDTQYF.

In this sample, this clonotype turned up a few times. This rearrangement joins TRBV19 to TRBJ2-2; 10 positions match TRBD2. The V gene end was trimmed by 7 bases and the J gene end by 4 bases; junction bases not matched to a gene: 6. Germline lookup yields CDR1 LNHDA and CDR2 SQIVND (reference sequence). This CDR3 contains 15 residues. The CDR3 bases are TGTGCCAGTACTCCTAGCGGGGGCCGCACCGGGGAGCTGTTTTTT. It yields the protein CASTPSGGRTGELFF.

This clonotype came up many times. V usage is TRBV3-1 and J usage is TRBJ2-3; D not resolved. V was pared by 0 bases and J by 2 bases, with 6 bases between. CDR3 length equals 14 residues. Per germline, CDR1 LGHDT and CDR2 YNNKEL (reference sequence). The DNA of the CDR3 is TGTGCCAGCAGCCAAGACGGCGTCACAGATACGCAGTATTTT. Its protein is CASSQDGVTDTQYF.

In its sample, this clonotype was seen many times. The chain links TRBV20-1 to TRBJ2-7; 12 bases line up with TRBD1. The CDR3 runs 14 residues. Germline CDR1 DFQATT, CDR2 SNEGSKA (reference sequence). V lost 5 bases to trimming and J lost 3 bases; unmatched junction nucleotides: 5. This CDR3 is CSALGQGAYYEQYF. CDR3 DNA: TGCAGTGCTCTGGGACAGGGGGCATACTACGAGCAGTACTTC.

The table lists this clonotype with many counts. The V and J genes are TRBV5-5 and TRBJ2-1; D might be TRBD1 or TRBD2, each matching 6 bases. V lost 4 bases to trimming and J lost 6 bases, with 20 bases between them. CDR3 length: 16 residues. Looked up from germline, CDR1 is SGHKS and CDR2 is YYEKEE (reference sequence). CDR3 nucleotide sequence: TGTGCCAGCAGCCCGGGATCGGGGGCCCCCCTCAATGAGCAGTTCTTC. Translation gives CASSPGSGAPLNEQFF.

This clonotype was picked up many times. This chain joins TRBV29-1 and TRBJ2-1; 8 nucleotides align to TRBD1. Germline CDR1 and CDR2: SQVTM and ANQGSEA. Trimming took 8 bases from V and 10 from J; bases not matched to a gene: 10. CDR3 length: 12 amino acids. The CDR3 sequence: CSYWTGKGEQFF. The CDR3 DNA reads TGCAGCTACTGGACAGGGAAGGGCGAGCAGTTCTTC.

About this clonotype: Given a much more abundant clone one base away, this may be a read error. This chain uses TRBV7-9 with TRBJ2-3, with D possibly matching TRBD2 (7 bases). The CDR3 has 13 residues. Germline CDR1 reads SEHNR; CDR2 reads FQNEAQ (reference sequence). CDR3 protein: CASSRRGADTRYF. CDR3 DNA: TGTGCCAGCAGCCGCCGGGGGGCAGATACGCGGTATTTT.